This T cell receptor beta chain was recovered during a study of blood T cell repertoires in COVID-19. The V and J ends lost 10 bases and 4 bases respectively, with 15 bases between them. This CDR3 has 13 amino acids. CDR1 MNHEY and CDR2 SMNVEV come from the germline V gene (reference sequence). Using immunoSEQ multiplex PCR, the repertoire was profiled, and TCRdb retains in-frame clones only, with some absent. The sample holds fewer than 300,000 clones; roughly nine tenths are singletons and the top ten take approximately 3.7%. Material: peripheral blood. V gene TRBV27 combines with J gene TRBJ2-3, with a possible D match to TRBD2 (6 bases). This receptor was obtained from a man in his sixties who had recovered from COVID-19. This CDR3 is CATRRGSADTQYF. For the CDR3, the DNA is TGTGCCACCCGCCGGGGGAGTGCAGATACGCAGTATTTT.